These 8 T cell receptor beta chains were sequenced from one sample in a study of vaccination and CD4 T cells after COVID-19. CD4+ T cells that had been cultured provided DNA sequenced with the Oncomine TCR Beta short-read assay. From the PCR reads, TCRdb called clonotypes with MiXCR, one entry per CDR3 protein. In the table there are around 5,900 distinct CDR3 sequences, about a third of which are singletons. Treatment meaning: approximately 11-day PBMC culture with coronavirus spike peptide pools or control peptides (ViraFEST assay). From the unexposed donor, CD4+ T cells were collected ahead of the COVID-19 pandemic (2011-2018). Antigens of these TCRs are unknown. Sequencing was performed on CD4+ T cells from blood, cultured in vitro. The receptors shown here come from a human donor in good health.

The sample holds a few counts of this clonotype. The gene calls are TRBV25-1 and TRBJ1-1; D is ambiguous. V was clipped by 5 bases and J by 6 bases, with 16 bases between them. Germline V lookup: CDR1 MGHDK, CDR2 SYGVNS. The CDR3 covers 14 residues. CDR3 DNA sequence: TGTGCCAGCAGTAGGGCCGAGAGCGCGGCTGAAGCTTTCTTT. Amino acid sequence: CASSRAESAAEAFF. Drawing the rest from reference TRBV25-1 and TRBJ1-1, the complete variable domain is EADIYQTPRYLVIGTGKKITLECSQTMGHDKMYWYQQDPGMELHLIHYSYGVNSTEKGDLSSESTVSRIRTEHFPLTLESARPSHTSQYLCASSRAESAAEAFFGQGTRLTVV.

The chain recombines TRBV5-1 with TRBJ2-5; no reliable D call. Germline assignment: CDR1 SGHRS and CDR2 YFSETQ. The CDR3 is made up of 13 amino acids. Trimming removed 1 base at V and 5 bases at J, with 9 bases between. DNA for the CDR3: TGCGCCAGCAGCTTGACCAGACGGGAGACCCAGTACTTC. Its translation: CASSLTRRETQYF.

This clonotype appeared once. The rearrangement joins TRBV2 to TRBJ2-2, with 8 nucleotides matching TRBD1. Germline V lookup: CDR1 SNHLY, CDR2 FYNNEI. The CDR3 has 15 residues. With 10 bases clipped from V and 1 base from J, the junction kept 8 bases outside the gene matches. CDR3 region: CAITQGALNTGELFF. In DNA, the CDR3 is TGTGCCATAACGCAGGGGGCGTTGAACACCGGGGAGCTGTTTTTT. Full variable domain (missing parts from reference TRBV2 and TRBJ2-2): EPEVTQTPSHQVTQMGQEVILRCVPISNHLYFYWYRQILGQKVEFLVSFYNNEISEKSEIFDDQFSVERPDGSNFTLKIRSTKLEDSAMYFCAITQGALNTGELFFGEGSRLTVL.

The chain combines TRBV5-6 with TRBJ2-3; D is unclear. The CDR3 covers 13 residues. Trimming removed 4 bases from V and 0 bases from J, with 6 bases in between. Per the germline V gene, CDR1 is SGHDT and CDR2 is YYEEEE. The CDR3 DNA follows: TGTGCCAGCAGCCCTCCAAGCACAGATACGCAGTATTTT. Its protein is CASSPPSTDTQYF.

This clonotype has just a few counts. V and J are TRBV19 and TRBJ1-1; D is unclear. Germline loops: CDR1 LNHDA, CDR2 SQIVND (reference sequence). Trimming left V 5 bases short and J 0 bases short, with 7 bases between. CDR3 length: 13 amino acids. CDR3 in amino acids: CASSSGLNTEAFF. CDR3 nucleotide sequence: TGTGCCAGTAGTTCCGGGTTGAACACTGAAGCTTTCTTT. The whole variable domain, filled in from reference TRBV19 and TRBJ1-1, reads DGGITQSPKYLFRKEGQNVTLSCEQNLNHDAMYWYRQDPGQGLRLIYYSQIVNDFQKGDIAEGYSVSREKKESFPLTVTSAQKNPTAFYLCASSSGLNTEAFFGQGTRLTVV.

The chain uses TRBV6-1 and TRBJ1-5; D gene uncertain. From germline, CDR1 is MNHNS and CDR2 SASEGT. CDR3 length: 15 residues. Between the trimmed V and J ends, which lost 0 bases and 2 bases, there was a span of 8 bases. Here the CDR3 DNA reads TGTGCCAGCAGTGAAGCGGGTTCAGGCAATCAGCCCCAGCATTTT. Amino acid sequence: CASSEAGSGNQPQHF.

V and J are TRBV27 and TRBJ2-5; TRBD1 agrees at 7 bases. CDR1 and CDR2 (germline): MNHEY, SMNVEV (reference sequence). Unmatched junction bases numbered 3, after V lost 3 bases and J lost 5 bases. This CDR3 has 13 residues. This chain's CDR3 is CASSLRGRETQYF. The CDR3 DNA reads TGTGCCAGCAGTTTGAGGGGGCGGGAGACCCAGTACTTC.

The chain employs TRBV5-6 and TRBJ1-2, with D unclear. Trimming removed 4 bases from V and 4 bases from J, with 8 bases in between. This CDR3 spans 12 amino acids. Germline V gene sequence: CDR1 SGHDT, CDR2 YYEEEE. The CDR3 protein is CASSKQRYGYTF. The CDR3 region has the DNA TGTGCCAGCAGCAAACAGCGCTATGGCTACACCTTC.